This TCR beta chain emerged from a study of T cell responses to AZD1222 COVID-19 vaccine. Study-wide findings and caveats: Targets within unmutated variant regions were reportedly found for nearly half of spike-specific TCRs. White British donors predominated, females outnumbered males, and clonal diversity was possibly underestimated. The span of vaccine-associated CD4 TCRs extended across spike, with dominance at 160-218 and 743-854.

Sequenced by immunoSEQ multiplex PCR; TCRdb stores in-frame clones only, minus some. Here the sample spans 150,000 or so clones, 80% to 95% being singletons. The CDR3 contains 19 residues. V dropped 3 bases and J dropped 3; count of bases not matched to a gene: 8. The germline V gene encodes CDR1 SGDLS and CDR2 YYNGEE. Of note for this clone: Its matching antigen is unknown.

The sample here was peripheral blood, taken on day 0 of AZD1222 vaccination. This clonotype was sampled from an adult in good health. V usage is TRBV9 and J usage is TRBJ2-6, with 14 nucleotides matching TRBD2. The CDR3 sequence is CASSAGGTSGSRGANVLTF. DNA of the CDR3: TGTGCCAGCAGCGCGGGAGGGACTAGCGGGAGTCGTGGGGCCAACGTCCTGACTTTC.